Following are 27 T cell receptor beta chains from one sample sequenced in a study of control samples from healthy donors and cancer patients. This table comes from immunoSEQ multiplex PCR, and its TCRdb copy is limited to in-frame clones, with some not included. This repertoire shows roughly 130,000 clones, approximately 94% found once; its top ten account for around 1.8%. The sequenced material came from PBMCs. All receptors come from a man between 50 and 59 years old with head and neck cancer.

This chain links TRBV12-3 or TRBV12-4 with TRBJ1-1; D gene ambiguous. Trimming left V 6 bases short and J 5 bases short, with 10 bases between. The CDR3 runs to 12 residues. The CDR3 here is CASSSGWTEAFF. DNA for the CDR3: TGTGCCAGCAGCTCGGGTTGGACTGAAGCTTTCTTT.

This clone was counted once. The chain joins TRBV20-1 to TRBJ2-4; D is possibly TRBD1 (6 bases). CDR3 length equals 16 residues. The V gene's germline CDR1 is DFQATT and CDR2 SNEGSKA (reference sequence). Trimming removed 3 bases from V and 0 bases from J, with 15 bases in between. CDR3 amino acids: CSASGQHNLAKNIQYF. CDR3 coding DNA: TGCAGTGCTAGTGGACAGCACAATTTAGCCAAAAACATTCAGTACTTC.

CDR3 sequence reads: CASTDLETQYF. The CDR3 coding sequence is TGTGCCAGCACCGACCTCGAGACCCAGTACTTC. V and J are TRBV6-5 and TRBJ2-5; D uncertain. The CDR3 contains 11 residues. Trimming left V 7 bases short and J 5 bases short, with 8 bases between. Germline assignment: CDR1 MNHEY and CDR2 SVGAGI.

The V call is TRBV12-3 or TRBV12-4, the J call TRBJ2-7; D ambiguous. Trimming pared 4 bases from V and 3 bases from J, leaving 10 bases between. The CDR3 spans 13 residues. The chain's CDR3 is CASSSRNNYEQYF. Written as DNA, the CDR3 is TGTGCCAGCAGTTCCAGGAACAACTACGAGCAGTACTTC.

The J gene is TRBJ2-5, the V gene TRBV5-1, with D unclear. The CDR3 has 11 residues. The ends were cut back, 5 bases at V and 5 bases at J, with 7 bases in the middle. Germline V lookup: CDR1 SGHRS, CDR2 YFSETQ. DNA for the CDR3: TGCGCCAGCAGGTCAGGTGAGACCCAGTACTTC. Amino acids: CASRSGETQYF.

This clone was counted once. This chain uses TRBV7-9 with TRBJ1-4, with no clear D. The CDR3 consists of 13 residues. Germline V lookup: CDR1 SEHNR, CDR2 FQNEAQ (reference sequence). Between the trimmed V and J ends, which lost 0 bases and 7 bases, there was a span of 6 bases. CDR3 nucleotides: TGTGCCAGCAGCTTAGCCCTCGGTGAAAAACTGTTTTTT. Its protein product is CASSLALGEKLFF.

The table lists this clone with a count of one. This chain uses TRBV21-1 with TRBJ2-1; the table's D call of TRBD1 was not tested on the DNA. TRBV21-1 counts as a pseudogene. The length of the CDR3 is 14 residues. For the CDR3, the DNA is TGTGCCAGCCATGACAGGGGGCGCGGTAATGAGCAGTTCTTC. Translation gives CASHDRGRGNEQFF.

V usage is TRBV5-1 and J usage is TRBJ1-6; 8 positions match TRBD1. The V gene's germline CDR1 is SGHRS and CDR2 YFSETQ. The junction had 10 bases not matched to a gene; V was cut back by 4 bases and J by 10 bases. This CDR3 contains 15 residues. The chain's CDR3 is CASSHGTGRGSPLHF. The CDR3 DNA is TGCGCCAGCAGCCACGGGACAGGACGAGGCTCACCCCTCCACTTT.

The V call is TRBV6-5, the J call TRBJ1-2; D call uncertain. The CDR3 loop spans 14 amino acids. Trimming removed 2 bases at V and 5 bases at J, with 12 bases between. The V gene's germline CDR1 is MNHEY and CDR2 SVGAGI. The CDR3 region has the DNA TGTGCCAGCAGTTACGCCGTGGTAGGGTATGGCTACACCTTC. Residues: CASSYAVVGYGYTF.

The CDR3 DNA is TGCGCCACTACCGGGCTGTACAATGAGCAGTTCTTC. Protein sequence: CATTGLYNEQFF. The rearrangement links TRBV5-1 to TRBJ2-1; D unresolved. V was cut by 9 bases and J by 4 bases, with 11 bases left in between. Germline CDR1 is SGHRS and CDR2 is YFSETQ. The CDR3 length is 12 residues.

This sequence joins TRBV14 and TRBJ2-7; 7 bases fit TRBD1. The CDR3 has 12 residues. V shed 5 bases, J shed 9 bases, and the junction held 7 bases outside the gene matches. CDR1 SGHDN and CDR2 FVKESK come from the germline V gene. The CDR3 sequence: CASSASGQRQYF. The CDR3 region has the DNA TGTGCCAGCAGCGCCTCGGGACAGAGGCAGTACTTC.

CDR3 nucleotides: TGTGCCAGCTCATCGGACAGGGTAAAGGAAAAACTGTTTTTT. This gives the protein CASSSDRVKEKLFF. V is TRBV18 and J is TRBJ1-4; 8 bases are a match to TRBD1. The CDR3 length is 14 residues. Germline V gene sequence: CDR1 KGHSH, CDR2 LQKENI. Germline trimming cut 5 bases from V and 8 bases from J; bases unmatched to any gene: 7.

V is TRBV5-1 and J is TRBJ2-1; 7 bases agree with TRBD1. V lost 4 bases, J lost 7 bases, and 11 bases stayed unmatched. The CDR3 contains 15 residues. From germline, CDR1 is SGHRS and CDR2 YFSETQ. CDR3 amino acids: CASSKTGTAVNEQFF. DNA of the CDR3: TGCGCCAGCAGCAAAACCGGGACAGCGGTGAATGAGCAGTTCTTC.

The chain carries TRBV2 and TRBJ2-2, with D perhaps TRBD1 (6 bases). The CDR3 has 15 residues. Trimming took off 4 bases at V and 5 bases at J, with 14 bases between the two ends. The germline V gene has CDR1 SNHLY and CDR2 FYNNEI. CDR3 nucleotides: TGTGCCAGCAGTGCCAGACAGGTTGAGACCGGGGAGCTGTTTTTT. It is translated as CASSARQVETGELFF.

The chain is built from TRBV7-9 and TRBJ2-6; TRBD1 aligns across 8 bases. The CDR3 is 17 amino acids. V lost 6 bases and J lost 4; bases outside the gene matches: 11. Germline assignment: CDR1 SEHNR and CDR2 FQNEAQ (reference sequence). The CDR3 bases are TGTGCCAGCAGTTCCGGGACAGGACTCCCGGGGGCCAACGTCCTGACTTTC. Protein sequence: CASSSGTGLPGANVLTF.

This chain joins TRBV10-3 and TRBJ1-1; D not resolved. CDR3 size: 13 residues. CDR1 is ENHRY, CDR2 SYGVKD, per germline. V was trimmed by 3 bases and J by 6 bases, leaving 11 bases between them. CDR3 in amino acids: CAISDSLLAEAFF. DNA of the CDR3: TGTGCCATCAGTGACTCCCTGCTGGCTGAAGCTTTCTTT.

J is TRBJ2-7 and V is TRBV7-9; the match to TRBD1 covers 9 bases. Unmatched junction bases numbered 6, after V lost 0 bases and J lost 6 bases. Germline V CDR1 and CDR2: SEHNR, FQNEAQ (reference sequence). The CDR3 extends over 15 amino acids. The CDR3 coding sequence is TGTGCCAGCAGCTTAGCCGGGACAGGGTGGCGCGAGCAGTACTTC. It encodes CASSLAGTGWREQYF.

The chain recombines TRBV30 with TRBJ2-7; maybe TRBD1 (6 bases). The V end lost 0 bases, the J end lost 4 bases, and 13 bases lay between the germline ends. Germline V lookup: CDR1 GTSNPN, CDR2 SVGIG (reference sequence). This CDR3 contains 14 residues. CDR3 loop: CAWSVPPGQYEQYF. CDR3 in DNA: TGTGCCTGGAGTGTACCCCCTGGACAGTACGAGCAGTACTTC.

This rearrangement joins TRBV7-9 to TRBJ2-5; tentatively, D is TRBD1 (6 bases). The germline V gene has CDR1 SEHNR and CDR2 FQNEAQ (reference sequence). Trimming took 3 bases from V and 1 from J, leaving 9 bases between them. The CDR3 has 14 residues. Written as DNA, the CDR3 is TGTGCCAGCAGCTTGACAGGAACCCAAGAGACCCAGTACTTC. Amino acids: CASSLTGTQETQYF.

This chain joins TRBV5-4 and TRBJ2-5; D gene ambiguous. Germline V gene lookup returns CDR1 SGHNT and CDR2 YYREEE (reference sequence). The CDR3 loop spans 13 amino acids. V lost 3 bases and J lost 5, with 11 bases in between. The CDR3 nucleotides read TGTGCCAGCAGCTCCCCGCTTGGGGAGACCCAGTACTTC. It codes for CASSSPLGETQYF.

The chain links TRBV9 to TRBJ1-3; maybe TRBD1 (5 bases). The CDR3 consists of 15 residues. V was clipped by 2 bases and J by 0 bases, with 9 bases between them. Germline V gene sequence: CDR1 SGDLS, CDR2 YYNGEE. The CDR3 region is CASSVGGNSGNTIYF. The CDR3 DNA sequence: TGTGCCAGCAGCGTCGGGGGTAACTCTGGAAACACCATATATTTT.

CDR3 amino acids: CASSQAPVQGDGYTF. The CDR3 nucleotides are TGCGCCAGCAGCCAGGCCCCTGTTCAGGGGGATGGCTACACCTTC. The chain recombines TRBV4-3 with TRBJ1-2; 7 bases are a match to TRBD1. This CDR3 is built from 15 residues. Trimming took 3 bases from V and 6 from J; bases not matched to a gene: 10. Germline-derived CDR1 and CDR2 are LGHNA and YSLEER.

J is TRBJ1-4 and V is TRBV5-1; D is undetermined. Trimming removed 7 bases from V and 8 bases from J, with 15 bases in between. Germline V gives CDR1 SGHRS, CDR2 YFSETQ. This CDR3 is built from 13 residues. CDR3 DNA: TGCGCCAGCCCCAGGTGGGGAAACGAAAAACTGTTTTTT. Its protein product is CASPRWGNEKLFF.

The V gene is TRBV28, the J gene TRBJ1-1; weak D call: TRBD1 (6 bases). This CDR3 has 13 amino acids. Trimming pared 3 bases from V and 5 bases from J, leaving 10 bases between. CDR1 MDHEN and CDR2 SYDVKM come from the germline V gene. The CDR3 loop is CASSLLQGTEAFF. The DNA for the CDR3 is TGTGCCAGCAGTTTGCTTCAGGGGACTGAAGCTTTCTTT.

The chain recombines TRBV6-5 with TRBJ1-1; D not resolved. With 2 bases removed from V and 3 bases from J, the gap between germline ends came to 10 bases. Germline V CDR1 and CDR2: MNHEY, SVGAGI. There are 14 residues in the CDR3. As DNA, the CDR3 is TGTGCCAGCAGTTACGACGACGCCTACACTGAAGCTTTCTTT. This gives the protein CASSYDDAYTEAFF.

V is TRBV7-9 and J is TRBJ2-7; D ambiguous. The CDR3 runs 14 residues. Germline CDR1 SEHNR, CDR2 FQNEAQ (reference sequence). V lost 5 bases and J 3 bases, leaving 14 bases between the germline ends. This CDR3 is CASSLELYHYEQYF. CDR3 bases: TGTGCCAGCAGCCTGGAACTTTACCACTACGAGCAGTACTTC.

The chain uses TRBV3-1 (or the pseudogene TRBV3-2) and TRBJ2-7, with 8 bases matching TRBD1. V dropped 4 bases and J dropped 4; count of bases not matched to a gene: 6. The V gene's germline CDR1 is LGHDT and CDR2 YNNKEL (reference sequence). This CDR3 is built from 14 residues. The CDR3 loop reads CASSPRTGWYEQYF. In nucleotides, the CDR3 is TGTGCCAGCAGCCCTAGGACAGGGTGGTACGAGCAGTACTTC.